The T cell receptor (beta chain) described here comes from a study of metastatic and nonmetastatic thyroid tumors. Across the whole study: Across peripheral blood and tumor or nodule tissue samples taken from malignant and benign thyroid patients, the repertoires were compared with one another.

The study's findings and limits: Malignant thyroid tumors reportedly had TCR beta diversity that was significantly higher than in benign nodules, in blood and tumor.

This clone was found many times. Its antigen is not known. V dropped 6 bases and J dropped 8; count of bases not matched to a gene: 11. The CDR3 consists of 14 residues. The germline V gene encodes CDR1 DFQATT and CDR2 SNEGSKA (reference sequence). Authors' processing steps: It was from CDR3 differences across clinicopathological groups that a distant-metastasis classifier for papillary thyroid cancer was built. TCRdb called clones again from the PCR reads with MiXCR. The V and J calls here are based on TCRdb, not the publication. Of tens of thousands of clones in the sample, approximately 16% were seen once. All patients were untreated before thyroid surgery.

The material sequenced was blood. The sequence was obtained from a male donor with papillary thyroid cancer or a benign thyroid nodule (not recorded which). Some clones in this sample may be carry-over from other donors' samples. V usage is TRBV20-1 and J usage is TRBJ2-1, with 9 bases matching TRBD1. The CDR3 is CSASGTGTRDEQFF. CDR3 in DNA: TGCAGTGCATCCGGGACAGGGACTCGAGATGAGCAGTTCTTC.